A single sample is the source of the 21 T cell receptor beta chains below, sequenced in a study of blood T cell repertoires in COVID-19. Some clones are missing from TCRdb's copy, which holds only in-frame ones; the method was immunoSEQ multiplex PCR. The repertoire holds around 150,000 clones, with about 86% as singletons. The specimen sequenced was peripheral blood. All receptors derive from a woman aged 60-75 years with active or convalescent COVID-19.

In DNA form, the CDR3 reads TGTGCCAGCAGCTTAGCAGCGGGGGGCGGGGAGACCCAGTACTTC. As protein: CASSLAAGGGETQYF. J is TRBJ2-5 and V is TRBV5-4; 9 bases are a match to TRBD2. The CDR3 covers 15 residues. V shed 2 bases and J 5 bases; nucleotides not matched to a gene: 7. Germline V gives CDR1 SGHNT, CDR2 YYREEE (reference sequence).

The CDR3 protein is CASSQDSPLTGNTIYF. CDR3 bases: TGTGCCAGCAGCCAGGACAGTCCCCTAACGGGAAACACCATATATTTT. This rearrangement joins TRBV2 to TRBJ1-3; D might be TRBD1 (6 bases). This CDR3 has 16 residues. Between the trimmed V and J ends, which lost 6 bases and 4 bases, there was a span of 19 bases. Germline assignment: CDR1 SNHLY and CDR2 FYNNEI.

This chain links TRBV5-1 with TRBJ2-7; TRBD2 aligns across 7 bases. The V and J ends lost 3 bases and 5 bases, in that order; junction bases with no gene match: 5. Germline values: CDR1 SGHRS, CDR2 YFSETQ. This CDR3 comprises 13 residues. The CDR3 reads CASSSITSDEQYF. CDR3 DNA: TGCGCCAGCAGCTCGATCACTAGCGACGAGCAGTACTTC.

This chain connects TRBV6-5 to TRBJ1-2; D is possibly TRBD1 (6 bases). Germline CDR1 reads MNHEY; CDR2 reads SVGAGI. Trimming left V 2 bases short and J 7 bases short, with 14 bases between. This CDR3 is 14 amino acids long. The chain's CDR3 is CASSYLQGRVGYTF. The CDR3 DNA is TGTGCCAGCAGTTACCTCCAGGGGCGTGTTGGCTACACCTTC.

The chain recombines TRBV25-1 with TRBJ1-1; D gene uncertain. V gave up 5 bases and J gave up 1 base, with 5 bases separating them. Germline CDR1 reads MGHDK; CDR2 reads SYGVNS. The CDR3 has 12 amino acids. CDR3 in DNA: TGTGCCAGCAGTATGCGGAACACTGAAGCTTTCTTT. It specifies CASSMRNTEAFF.

There are a few counts of this clone. The chain is built from TRBV7-9 and TRBJ1-1; D ambiguous. Germline CDR1 is SEHNR and CDR2 is FQNEAQ (reference sequence). V shed 5 bases and J shed 1 base, with 17 bases lying between them. This CDR3 has 16 residues. CDR3 DNA: TGTGCCAGCAGCCCAAACTTAGATCGAACGAACACTGAAGCTTTCTTT. Translating gives CASSPNLDRTNTEAFF.

The V gene is TRBV6-1, the J gene TRBJ2-5, with D tentatively TRBD2 (6 bases). This CDR3 is 16 amino acids long. CDR1 and CDR2 from the germline V gene are MNHNS and SASEGT. The V and J ends lost 1 base and 4 bases respectively, with 16 bases between them. CDR3 nucleotides: TGTGCCAGCAGTGAAGTGGGAGCTGGGGGGACAGAGACCCAGTACTTC. Residues: CASSEVGAGGTETQYF.

This rearrangement joins TRBV5-6 to TRBJ1-2; no firm D call. This CDR3 is 12 amino acids long. Germline assignment: CDR1 SGHDT and CDR2 YYEEEE. Deletions cut 4 bases from V and 3 bases from J, with 7 bases between. The CDR3 loop is CASSVRDYGYTF. CDR3 sequence (DNA): TGTGCCAGCAGCGTTCGGGACTATGGCTACACCTTC.

This clone was observed a handful of times. CDR3 DNA: TGTGCCATCAGGACCCGGATAGGGGACACTGAAGCTTTCTTT. This gives the protein CAIRTRIGDTEAFF. This chain links TRBV10-3 with TRBJ1-1; weak D call: TRBD1 (5 bases). V shed 6 bases and J shed 3 bases, with 14 bases lying between them. Germline V lookup: CDR1 ENHRY, CDR2 SYGVKD. This CDR3 region has 14 residues.

This clone was seen a handful of times. This chain connects TRBV5-4 to TRBJ1-2; D is possibly TRBD1 (6 bases). In germline, CDR1 is SGHNT, CDR2 YYREEE (reference sequence). With 3 bases removed from V and 8 bases from J, the gap between germline ends came to 11 bases. This CDR3 has 12 residues. DNA of the CDR3: TGTGCCAGCAGCTACAGGGATAGGGGCTACACCTTC. Protein: CASSYRDRGYTF.

The V gene is TRBV19, the J gene TRBJ2-5, with 7 bases identical to TRBD1. Germline values: CDR1 LNHDA, CDR2 SQIVND (reference sequence). The CDR3 extends over 12 amino acids. The V and J ends lost 5 bases and 9 bases, in that order; junction bases with no gene match: 6. The CDR3 coding sequence is TGTGCCAGTAGTGGGGACAGTTGGGCCCAGTACTTC. This translates into CASSGDSWAQYF.

The chain has TRBV10-1 and TRBJ1-1, with TRBD1 identical over 8 bases. The germline CDR1 and CDR2 sequences are WNHNN and SYGVQD (reference sequence). The CDR3 runs 14 residues. V lost 5 bases, J lost 1 base, and 3 bases stayed unmatched. CDR3 sequence reads: CASSSGTGNTEAFF. The CDR3 region has the DNA TGCGCCAGCAGTTCCGGGACAGGGAACACTGAAGCTTTCTTT.

This chain joins TRBV2 and TRBJ2-7; the match to TRBD2 covers 8 bases. Germline V gives CDR1 SNHLY, CDR2 FYNNEI. The J segment lost 4 bases and the V segment lost 4 bases, leaving 3 bases of the junction unmatched. The CDR3 length is 13 residues. CDR3 sequence reads: CASSGTSGYEQYF. CDR3 in DNA: TGTGCCAGCAGTGGTACTAGCGGATACGAGCAGTACTTC.

This clone was counted between two and nine times. The V and J genes are TRBV7-9 and TRBJ2-7; tentatively, D is TRBD1 (6 bases). Germline V gives CDR1 SEHNR, CDR2 FQNEAQ (reference sequence). V was cut by 1 base and J by 1 base, with 11 bases left in between. The CDR3 consists of 15 residues. CDR3 sequence: CASSLGGQRSYEQYF. CDR3 nucleotide sequence: TGTGCCAGCAGCTTAGGAGGACAGCGGTCCTACGAGCAGTACTTC. The entire variable domain, with the rest obtained from reference TRBV7-9 and TRBJ2-7, is as follows: DTGVSQNPRHKITKRGQNVTFRCDPISEHNRLYWYRQTLGQGPEFLTYFQNEAQLEKSRLLSDRFSAERPKGSFSTLEIQRTEQGDSAMYLCASSLGGQRSYEQYFGPGTRLTVT.

This clone was seen only a few times. The rearrangement links TRBV23-1 to TRBJ1-4, with 8 bases aligning to TRBD1. TRBV23-1 qualifies as an ORF whose function is uncertain. The CDR3 length is 16 residues. V lost 6 bases and J lost 7; bases outside the gene matches: 13. This chain's CDR3 is CASRRGTGLYGEKLFF. DNA for the CDR3: TGCGCCAGCAGACGAGGGACAGGTCTTTATGGTGAAAAACTGTTTTTT.

This rearrangement joins TRBV25-1 to TRBJ1-1; no reliable D call. Trimming took 0 bases from V and 4 from J, leaving 6 bases between them. The germline gives CDR1 MGHDK, CDR2 SYGVNS. The CDR3 loop spans 13 amino acids. Written as DNA, the CDR3 is TGTGCCAGCAGTGAATATAGGAGCACTGAAGCTTTCTTT. This encodes CASSEYRSTEAFF.

Concerning this clone itself: The identical CDR3 is also encoded by other nucleotide sequences in the sample. The rearrangement joins TRBV15 to TRBJ1-5, with 7 bases fitting TRBD1. Germline CDR1 and CDR2: LNHNV and YYDKDF (reference sequence). The CDR3 extends over 15 amino acids. The V gene end was trimmed by 3 bases and the J gene end by 3 bases; junction bases not matched to a gene: 5. This chain's CDR3 is CATSSSGTANQPQHF. The CDR3 DNA sequence: TGTGCCACCAGCAGCTCCGGGACAGCCAATCAGCCCCAGCATTTT.

In this sample, this clone turned up once. The chain employs TRBV6-4 and TRBJ2-2; tentatively, D is TRBD1 (5 bases). Germline V lookup: CDR1 MRHNA, CDR2 SNTAGT. With 6 bases removed from V and 4 bases from J, the gap between germline ends came to 18 bases. The CDR3 spans 16 residues. DNA of the CDR3: TGTGCCAGCAGCCCCCTAGGGGCAGGGATCACCGGGGAGCTGTTTTTT. This codes for CASSPLGAGITGELFF.

The table lists this clone with many counts. V usage is TRBV4-1 and J usage is TRBJ1-1; the D gene is possibly TRBD1 (5 bases). V shed 3 bases and J shed 1 base, with 15 bases lying between them. Germline CDR1 reads MGHRA; CDR2 reads YSYEKL. The CDR3 is made up of 16 amino acids. CDR3: CASSHRPLRANTEAFF. CDR3 nucleotides: TGCGCCAGCAGCCACCGACCACTCAGGGCGAACACTGAAGCTTTCTTT.

This clone came up once. The rearrangement links TRBV6-6 to TRBJ2-5; no clear D gene. Trimming took 8 bases from V and 2 from J, leaving 15 bases between them. Germline loops: CDR1 MNHNY, CDR2 SVGAGI (reference sequence). The CDR3 has 14 residues. As DNA, the CDR3 is TGTGCCAGCTCCCCAACCTATTCTCAAGAGACCCAGTACTTC. Protein product: CASSPTYSQETQYF.

The chain recombines TRBV2 with TRBJ2-7; D remains unclear. The CDR3 spans 12 residues. With 6 bases removed from V and 6 bases from J, the gap between germline ends came to 12 bases. Germline loops: CDR1 SNHLY, CDR2 FYNNEI. The CDR3 loop reads CASRPNFGEQYV. In nucleotides, the CDR3 is TGTGCCAGCAGGCCCAACTTCGGCGAGCAGTACGTC.